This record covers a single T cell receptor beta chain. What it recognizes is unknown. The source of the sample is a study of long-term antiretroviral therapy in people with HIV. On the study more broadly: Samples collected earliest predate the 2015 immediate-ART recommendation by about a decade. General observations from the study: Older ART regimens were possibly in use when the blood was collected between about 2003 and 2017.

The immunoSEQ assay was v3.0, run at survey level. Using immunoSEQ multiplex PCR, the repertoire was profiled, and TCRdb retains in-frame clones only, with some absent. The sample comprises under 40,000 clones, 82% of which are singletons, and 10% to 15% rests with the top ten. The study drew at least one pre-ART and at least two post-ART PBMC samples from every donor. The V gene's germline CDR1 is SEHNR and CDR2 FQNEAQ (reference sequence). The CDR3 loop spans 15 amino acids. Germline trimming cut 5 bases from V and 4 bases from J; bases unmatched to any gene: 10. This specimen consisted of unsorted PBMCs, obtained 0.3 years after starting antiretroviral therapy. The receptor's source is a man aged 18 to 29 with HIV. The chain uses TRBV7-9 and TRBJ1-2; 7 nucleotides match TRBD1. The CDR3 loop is CASSPRGGGGYGYTF. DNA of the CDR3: TGTGCCAGCAGCCCTCGGGGAGGGGGCGGCTATGGCTACACCTTC.